Presented here are 27 T cell receptor beta chains from one specimen sequenced in a study of T-cell reconstitution after alpha-beta-depleted transplantation in children. As it was prepared, the TCRbeta library received unique molecular identifiers. TCRdb passed the PCR reads through MiXCR, listing each CDR3 protein once. This sample has about 580,000 distinct CDR3 sequences; 23% occur once, and the top ten carry 11% to 15%. Sequencing used PBMCs, mostly from graft donor cells, obtained 360 days after TCRalphabeta/CD19-depleted stem cell transplant. The receptors stem from a boy younger than two who had a stem cell transplant for acute myeloid leukemia, so the T cells may come from the graft donor.

The rearrangement joins TRBV24-1 to TRBJ2-1, with D possibly being TRBD1 (5 bases). The germline V and J ends were trimmed by 5 bases and 4 bases, with 20 bases remaining between them. Germline lookup yields CDR1 KGHDR and CDR2 SFDVKD. This CDR3 comprises 17 residues. This CDR3 reads CATSAKRSGIRYNEQFF. Here the CDR3 DNA reads TGTGCCACCAGTGCCAAGCGCTCAGGGATCCGATACAATGAGCAGTTCTTC.

The sample holds a few counts of this clonotype. This chain links TRBV29-1 with TRBJ2-7; D remains ambiguous. Germline V CDR1 and CDR2: SQVTM, ANQGSEA. Between the trimmed V and J ends, which lost 6 bases and 2 bases, there was a span of 11 bases. There are 12 residues in the CDR3. DNA of the CDR3: TGCAGCGTCGTAGACTCTACCTACGAGCAGTACTTC. This sequence encodes CSVVDSTYEQYF.

This clonotype was seen once. V is TRBV12-3 or TRBV12-4 and J is TRBJ2-7, with 9 positions matching TRBD2. The CDR3 totals 14 residues. V trimming: 6 bases; J trimming: 3 bases; junction bases outside the gene matches: 6. CDR3 residues: CASRESGGFYEQYF. The CDR3 DNA reads as TGTGCCAGCAGAGAGAGCGGGGGGTTCTACGAGCAGTACTTC.

In the case of this clonotype: Relative to the germline gene, one junction end is altered; a read error may explain this. This sequence joins TRBV13 and TRBJ2-1, with D hard to call. Germline loops: CDR1 PRHDT, CDR2 FYEKMQ (reference sequence). This CDR3 is 13 amino acids long. The CDR3 spells CASSRINYNEQLF. The CDR3 nucleotides are TGTGCCAGCAGCAGGATAAACTACAATGAGCAGTTGTTC.

The chain carries TRBV4-3 and TRBJ2-7; 10 nucleotides align to TRBD1. V lost 0 bases to trimming and J lost 4 bases; unmatched junction nucleotides: 6. Germline loops: CDR1 LGHNA, CDR2 YSLEER. The CDR3 sequence is 16 residues long. The CDR3 loop is CASSQDQGTGAYEQYF. The CDR3 bases are TGCGCCAGCAGCCAAGATCAGGGGACAGGGGCTTACGAGCAGTACTTC.

The chain uses TRBV28 and TRBJ1-2; TRBD1 is a possible D gene (5 bases). There are 14 residues in the CDR3. The germline gives CDR1 MDHEN, CDR2 SYDVKM. V lost 4 bases, J lost 2 bases, and 11 bases lay in between. The CDR3 bases are TGTGCCAGCAGTTATCCGGCAGGGAACTATGGCTACACCTTC. Protein product: CASSYPAGNYGYTF.

The chain employs TRBV7-9 and TRBJ2-5; TRBD1 matches at 7 bases. The J segment lost 3 bases and the V segment lost 6 bases, leaving 7 bases of the junction unmatched. The CDR3 length is 14 residues. The germline V gene encodes CDR1 SEHNR and CDR2 FQNEAQ (reference sequence). CDR3 nucleotide sequence: TGTGCCAGCAGACAGAACCAGGGGGAAGAGACCCAGTACTTC. Translation gives CASRQNQGEETQYF.

The chain has TRBV5-6 and TRBJ2-1; 8 positions agree with TRBD2. The germline V gene encodes CDR1 SGHDT and CDR2 YYEEEE. Trimming took 3 bases from V and 7 from J; bases not matched to a gene: 6. This CDR3 has 14 amino acids. CDR3 nucleotides: TGTGCCAGCAGCTCTCCAGCGGGGGTGAATGAGCAGTTCTTC. The encoded protein is CASSSPAGVNEQFF.

A few counts support this clonotype. This chain connects TRBV7-2 to TRBJ2-3, with TRBD1 matching 7 bases. The CDR3 covers 16 residues. V trimming: 2 bases; J trimming: 2 bases; junction bases outside the gene matches: 7. Germline-derived CDR1 and CDR2 are SGHTA and FQGNSA. The CDR3 nucleotides are TGTGCCAGCAGCTTATGGACAGGAGGTCACACAGATACGCAGTATTTT. Protein sequence: CASSLWTGGHTDTQYF.

In this sample, this clonotype turned up many times. CDR3 nucleotides: TGTGCCAGCAGCTCGGCACACCACTACGAGCAGTACTTC. The encoded protein is CASSSAHHYEQYF. The chain couples TRBV7-9 to TRBJ2-7, with D uncertain. Germline lookup yields CDR1 SEHNR and CDR2 FQNEAQ (reference sequence). The V end was cut by 4 bases, the J end by 3 bases, with 10 bases between. The CDR3 length is 13 residues.

There are many counts of this clonotype. This chain uses TRBV6-1 with TRBJ2-7, with D possibly being TRBD1 or TRBD2 (5 bases each). Trimming took 8 bases from V and 0 from J, leaving 14 bases between them. Germline lookup yields CDR1 MNHNS and CDR2 SASEGT. This CDR3 has 14 residues. The CDR3 region is CASSRWGSSYEQYF. CDR3 DNA: TGTGCCAGCTCCCGGTGGGGGTCCTCCTACGAGCAGTACTTC.

This chain uses TRBV6-5 with TRBJ2-6; 9 nucleotides match TRBD1. The germline V gene has CDR1 MNHEY and CDR2 SVGAGI. Trimming removed 6 bases from V and 1 base from J; junction bases left unmatched: 7. This CDR3 has 17 residues. The CDR3 nucleotides are TGTGCCAGCAGGTACAGGGGGCGTCGGTCTGGGGCCAACGTCCTGACTTTC. The encoded protein is CASRYRGRRSGANVLTF.

The table lists this clonotype with a few counts. This chain connects TRBV6-2 or TRBV6-3 to TRBJ2-3, with 8 bases aligning to TRBD2. This CDR3 has 14 amino acids. The trim removed 7 bases at V and 4 bases at J, leaving 7 bases unmatched. The germline gives CDR1 MNHEY, CDR2 SVGEGT. The CDR3 protein is CASNPSGQPDTQYF. In DNA form, the CDR3 reads TGTGCCAGCAATCCTAGCGGGCAACCAGATACGCAGTATTTT.

This chain uses TRBV2 with TRBJ1-1; D gene ambiguous. The CDR3 has 16 amino acids. Germline V gene lookup returns CDR1 SNHLY and CDR2 FYNNEI. The V end was cut by 8 bases, the J end by 1 base, with 20 bases between. The CDR3 bases are TGTGCCAGCTCCTTCTCCCTTACTCGTGAGAACACTGAAGCTTTCTTT. It codes for CASSFSLTRENTEAFF. The whole variable domain, filled in from reference TRBV2 and TRBJ1-1, reads EPEVTQTPSHQVTQMGQEVILRCVPISNHLYFYWYRQILGQKVEFLVSFYNNEISEKSEIFDDQFSVERPDGSNFTLKIRSTKLEDSAMYFCASSFSLTRENTEAFFGQGTRLTVV.

This clonotype showed up just a few times. The CDR3 protein is CASSSTGESGNSPLHF. CDR3 bases: TGTGCCAGCAGCTCGACAGGGGAGTCGGGTAATTCACCCCTCCACTTT. The V call is TRBV7-6, the J call TRBJ1-6; 8 nucleotides agree with TRBD1. The germline CDR1 and CDR2 sequences are SGHVS and FNYEAQ. V shed 4 bases and J 6 bases; nucleotides not matched to a gene: 8. The CDR3 totals 16 residues.

This clonotype appeared a few times. The chain employs TRBV11-2 and TRBJ2-4, with 10 bases matching TRBD2. J gave up 2 bases and V 6 bases, and 4 bases lay outside the gene matches. Per germline, CDR1 SGHAT and CDR2 FQNNGV. This CDR3 contains 15 residues. The CDR3 region is CASRGLALSKNIQYF. The CDR3 region has the DNA TGTGCCAGCAGGGGACTAGCGTTGTCCAAAAACATTCAGTACTTC.

V is TRBV27 and J is TRBJ1-1; D possibly corresponds to TRBD1 (6 bases). Germline V lookup: CDR1 MNHEY, CDR2 SMNVEV (reference sequence). V dropped 6 bases and J dropped 4 bases, with 12 bases sitting between them. The length of the CDR3 is 13 residues. CDR3 sequence: CASSTGLGTEAFF. CDR3 nucleotides: TGTGCCAGCAGCACAGGGTTGGGCACTGAAGCTTTCTTT.

V and J are TRBV20-1 and TRBJ2-7, with D unclear. Per germline, CDR1 DFQATT and CDR2 SNEGSKA (reference sequence). V dropped 1 base and J dropped 4 bases, with 8 bases sitting between them. The CDR3 length is 12 residues. The CDR3 DNA reads TGCAGTGCTAGAGGGCGTGGGTACGAGCAGTACGTC. Encoded protein: CSARGRGYEQYV.

On this clonotype itself: Just one base apart from a much larger clone, this may be a read error. The chain is built from TRBV12-3 or TRBV12-4 and TRBJ2-7, with a tentative D call TRBD1 (6 bases). The CDR3 totals 14 residues. V lost 6 bases and J lost 2, with 14 bases in between. CDR3 sequence (DNA): TGTGCCAGCAGGCTCCGACAGGATACCTACGAGCAGTACTTC. Translation: CASRLRQDTYEQYF.

This clonotype was counted a few times. This rearrangement joins TRBV9 to TRBJ2-1, with TRBD2 identical over 8 bases. The CDR3 length is 16 residues. Germline loops: CDR1 SGDLS, CDR2 YYNGEE. V shed 4 bases and J 4 bases; nucleotides not matched to a gene: 10. The CDR3 coding sequence is TGTGCCAGCAGCCCCGTGTCTAGCGGGCTTTACAATGAGCAGTTCTTC. As protein: CASSPVSSGLYNEQFF.

The rearrangement uses TRBV7-7 and TRBJ2-2, with 7 bases fitting TRBD1. V lost 1 base to trimming and J lost 4 bases; unmatched junction nucleotides: 9. This CDR3 is built from 17 residues. Germline V gives CDR1 SSHAT, CDR2 FNYEAQ (reference sequence). Here the CDR3 reads CASSLDQTGWTTGELFF. The CDR3 DNA follows: TGTGCCAGCAGCTTAGACCAGACAGGGTGGACCACCGGGGAGCTGTTTTTT.

This clonotype was observed at least ten times. For the CDR3, the DNA is TGTGCCAGCAGTTCAAGGACAGGGGCAACGGATACGCAGTATTTT. This gives the protein CASSSRTGATDTQYF. The chain carries TRBV27 and TRBJ2-3; 9 bases map to TRBD1. The germline gives CDR1 MNHEY, CDR2 SMNVEV (reference sequence). The junction had 8 bases not matched to a gene; V was cut back by 4 bases and J by 6 bases. The CDR3 covers 15 residues.

In its sample, this clonotype was seen a few times. The chain employs TRBV15 and TRBJ2-1; 7 nucleotides match TRBD1. Trimming cost V 5 bases and J 6 bases; bases outside gene matches: 4. Germline assignment: CDR1 LNHNV and CDR2 YYDKDF (reference sequence). There are 13 residues in the CDR3. The CDR3 DNA reads as TGTGCCACCAGCGGGGACAGTCCCAATGAGCAGTTCTTC. It yields the protein CATSGDSPNEQFF.

The chain is built from TRBV6-5 and TRBJ2-3; D gene uncertain. The CDR3 loop spans 14 amino acids. Germline values: CDR1 MNHEY, CDR2 SVGAGI. V lost 6 bases and J lost 6, with 16 bases in between. DNA of the CDR3: TGTGCCAGCAGACTGACGACTCCCCAGGATACGCAGTATTTT. Its translation: CASRLTTPQDTQYF.

This chain links TRBV6-2 or TRBV6-3 with TRBJ1-5; D is possibly TRBD1 (5 bases). This CDR3 is built from 18 residues. V was trimmed by 2 bases and J by 0 bases, leaving 17 bases between them. Germline CDR1 is MNHEY and CDR2 is SVGEGT. The CDR3 is CASSYIQGSYGSNQPQHF. DNA for the CDR3: TGTGCCAGCAGTTACATCCAGGGATCCTATGGTAGCAATCAGCCCCAGCATTTT.

This clonotype was recorded a few times. The gene calls are TRBV10-3 and TRBJ2-1; 7 bases match TRBD1. Germline V gene lookup returns CDR1 ENHRY and CDR2 SYGVKD. The CDR3 spans 16 residues. The J segment lost 4 bases and the V segment lost 0 bases, leaving 6 bases of the junction unmatched. The CDR3 is CAISESETGKYNEQFF. For the CDR3, the DNA is TGTGCCATCAGTGAGTCTGAGACAGGGAAATACAATGAGCAGTTCTTC.

The table lists this clonotype with many counts. This sequence joins TRBV20-1 and TRBJ2-3; the D is unclear. Trimming removed 5 bases from V and 2 bases from J, with 11 bases in between. The CDR3 is 13 amino acids. CDR1 DFQATT and CDR2 SNEGSKA come from the germline V gene (reference sequence). The CDR3 DNA reads as TGCAGTGCTTGGTTTCACCTCACAGATACGCAGTATTTT. Translated: CSAWFHLTDTQYF.